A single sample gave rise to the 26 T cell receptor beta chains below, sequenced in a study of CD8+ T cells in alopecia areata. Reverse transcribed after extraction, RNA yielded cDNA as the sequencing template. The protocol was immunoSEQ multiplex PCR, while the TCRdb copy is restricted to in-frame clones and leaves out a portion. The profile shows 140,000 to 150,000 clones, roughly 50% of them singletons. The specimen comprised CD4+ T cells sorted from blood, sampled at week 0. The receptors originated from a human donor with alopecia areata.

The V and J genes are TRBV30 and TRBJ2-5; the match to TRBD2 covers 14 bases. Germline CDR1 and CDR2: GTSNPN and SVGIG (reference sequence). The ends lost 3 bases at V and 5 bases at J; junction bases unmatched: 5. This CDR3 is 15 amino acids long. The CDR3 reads CAWRPGLAGVETQYF. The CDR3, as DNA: TGTGCCTGGAGACCGGGACTAGCGGGGGTGGAGACCCAGTACTTC.

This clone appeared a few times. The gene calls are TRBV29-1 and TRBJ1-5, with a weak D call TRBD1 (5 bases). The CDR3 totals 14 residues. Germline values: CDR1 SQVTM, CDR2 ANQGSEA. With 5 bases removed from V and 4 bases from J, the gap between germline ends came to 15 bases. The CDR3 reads CSVRDESGNQPQHF. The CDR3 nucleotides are TGCAGCGTTCGAGATGAGTCAGGGAATCAGCCCCAGCATTTT.

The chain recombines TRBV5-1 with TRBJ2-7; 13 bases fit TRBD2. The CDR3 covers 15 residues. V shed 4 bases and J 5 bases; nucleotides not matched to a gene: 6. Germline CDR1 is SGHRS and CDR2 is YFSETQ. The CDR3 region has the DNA TGCGCCAGCAGCATAACCGGGACTAGCGGGGACGAGCAGTACTTC. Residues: CASSITGTSGDEQYF.

DNA for the CDR3: TGTGCCAGCTCACCAGCACAAGGGTACGAGCAGTACTTC. Translating gives CASSPAQGYEQYF. V is TRBV18 and J is TRBJ2-7; D is undetermined. CDR1 is KGHSH and CDR2 is LQKENI in the germline V gene. The CDR3 runs 13 residues. Trimming took 2 bases from V and 4 from J, leaving 9 bases between them. The full variable domain, completed using reference TRBV18 and TRBJ2-7, is NAGVMQNPRHLVRRRGQEARLRCSPMKGHSHVYWYRQLPEEGLKFMVYLQKENIIDESGMPKERFSAEFPKEGPSILRIQQVVRGDSAAYFCASSPAQGYEQYFGPGTRLTVT.

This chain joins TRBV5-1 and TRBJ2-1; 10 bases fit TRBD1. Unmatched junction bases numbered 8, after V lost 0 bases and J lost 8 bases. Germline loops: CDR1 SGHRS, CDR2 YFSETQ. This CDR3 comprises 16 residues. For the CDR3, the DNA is TGCGCCAGCAGCTTGGCCGGGACAGGGGCGCGGGATGAGCAGTTCTTC. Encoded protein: CASSLAGTGARDEQFF. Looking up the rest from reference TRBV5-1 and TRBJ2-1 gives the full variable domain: KAGVTQTPRYLIKTRGQQVTLSCSPISGHRSVSWYQQTPGQGLQFLFEYFSETQRNKGNFPGRFSGRQFSNSRSEMNVSTLELGDSALYLCASSLAGTGARDEQFFGPGTRLTVL.

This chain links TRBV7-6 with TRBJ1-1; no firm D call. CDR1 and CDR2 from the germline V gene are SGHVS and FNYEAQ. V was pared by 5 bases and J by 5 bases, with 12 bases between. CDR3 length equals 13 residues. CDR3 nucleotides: TGTGCCAGCAGCCCCCGTAGAGGGACTGAAGCTTTCTTT. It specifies CASSPRRGTEAFF.

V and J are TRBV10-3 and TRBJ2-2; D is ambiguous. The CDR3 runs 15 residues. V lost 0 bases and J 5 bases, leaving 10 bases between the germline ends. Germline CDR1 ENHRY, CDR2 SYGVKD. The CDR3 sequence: CAISESWSRTGELFF. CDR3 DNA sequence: TGTGCCATCAGTGAGTCGTGGAGCAGGACCGGGGAGCTGTTTTTT.

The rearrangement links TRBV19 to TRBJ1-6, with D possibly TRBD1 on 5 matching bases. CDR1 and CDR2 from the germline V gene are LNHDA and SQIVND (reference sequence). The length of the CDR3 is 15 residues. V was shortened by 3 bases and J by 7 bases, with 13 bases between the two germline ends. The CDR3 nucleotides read TGTGCCAGTAGTATCGTCGGGTGGGGGAATTCACCCCTCCACTTT. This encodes CASSIVGWGNSPLHF.

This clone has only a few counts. CDR3 loop: CSVAPGTANTGELFF. As DNA, the CDR3 is TGCAGCGTTGCCCCCGGGACAGCGAACACCGGGGAGCTGTTTTTT. This sequence joins TRBV29-1 and TRBJ2-2; 7 nucleotides match TRBD1. This CDR3 spans 15 amino acids. Trimming at V came to 4 bases and at J to 0 bases, leaving 5 bases not matched to a gene. CDR1 is SQVTM and CDR2 is ANQGSEA in the germline V gene.

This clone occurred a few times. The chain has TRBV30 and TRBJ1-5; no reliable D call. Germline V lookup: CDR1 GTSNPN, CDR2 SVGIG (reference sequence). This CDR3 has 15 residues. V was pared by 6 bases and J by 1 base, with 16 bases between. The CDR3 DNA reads TGTGCCTGCAAAGGGTATGGTGGAAGCAATCAGCCCCAGCATTTT. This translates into CACKGYGGSNQPQHF.

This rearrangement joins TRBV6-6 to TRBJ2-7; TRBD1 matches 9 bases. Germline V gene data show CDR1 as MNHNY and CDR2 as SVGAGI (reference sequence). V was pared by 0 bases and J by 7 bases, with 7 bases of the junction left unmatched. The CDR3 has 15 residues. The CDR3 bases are TGTGCCAGCAGTTACTCGAGACAGGGGGTGGGGGAGCAGTACTTC. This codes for CASSYSRQGVGEQYF.

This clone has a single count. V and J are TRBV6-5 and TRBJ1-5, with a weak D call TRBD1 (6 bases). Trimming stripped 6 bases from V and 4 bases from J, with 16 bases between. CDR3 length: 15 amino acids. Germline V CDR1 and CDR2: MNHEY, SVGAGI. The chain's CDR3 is CASRATGKLNQPQHF. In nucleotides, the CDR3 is TGTGCCAGCAGGGCTACAGGGAAACTTAATCAGCCCCAGCATTTT.

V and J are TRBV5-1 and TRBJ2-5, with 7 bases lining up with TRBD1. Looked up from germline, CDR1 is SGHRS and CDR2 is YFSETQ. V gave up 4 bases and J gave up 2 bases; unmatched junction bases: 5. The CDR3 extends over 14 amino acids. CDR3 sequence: CASSRTGEQETQYF. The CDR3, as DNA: TGCGCCAGCAGCCGGACAGGTGAACAAGAGACCCAGTACTTC.

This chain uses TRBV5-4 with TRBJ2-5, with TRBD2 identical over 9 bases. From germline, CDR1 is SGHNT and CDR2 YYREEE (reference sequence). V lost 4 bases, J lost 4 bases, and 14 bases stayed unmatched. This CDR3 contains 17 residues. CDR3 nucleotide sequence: TGTGCCAGCAGCCCCGGGACTAGCCCGGGGGGTGTAGAGACCCAGTACTTC. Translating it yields CASSPGTSPGGVETQYF. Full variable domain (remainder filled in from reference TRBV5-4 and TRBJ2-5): ETGVTQSPTHLIKTRGQQVTLRCSSQSGHNTVSWYQQALGQGPQFIFQYYREEENGRGNFPPRFSGLQFPNYSSELNVNALELDDSALYLCASSPGTSPGGVETQYFGPGTRLLVL.

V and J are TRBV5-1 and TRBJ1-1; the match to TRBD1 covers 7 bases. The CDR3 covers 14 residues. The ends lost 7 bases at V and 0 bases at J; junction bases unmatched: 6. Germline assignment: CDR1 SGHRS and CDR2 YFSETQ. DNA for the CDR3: TGCGCCAGCGCGGGGACAGCCTTGAACACTGAAGCTTTCTTT. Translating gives CASAGTALNTEAFF.

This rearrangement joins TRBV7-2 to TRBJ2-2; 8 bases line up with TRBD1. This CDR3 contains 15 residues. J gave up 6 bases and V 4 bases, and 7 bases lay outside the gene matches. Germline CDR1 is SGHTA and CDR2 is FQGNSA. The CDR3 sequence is CASSSSDRAAGELFF. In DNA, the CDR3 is TGTGCCAGCAGCTCATCGGACAGGGCGGCCGGGGAGCTGTTTTTT.

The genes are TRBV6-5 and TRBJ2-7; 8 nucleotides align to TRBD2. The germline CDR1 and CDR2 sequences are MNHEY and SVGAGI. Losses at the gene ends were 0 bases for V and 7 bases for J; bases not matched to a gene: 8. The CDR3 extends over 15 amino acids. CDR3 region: CASSYSGTRGREQYF. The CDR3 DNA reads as TGTGCCAGCAGTTACTCGGGGACTAGGGGGAGGGAGCAGTACTTC.

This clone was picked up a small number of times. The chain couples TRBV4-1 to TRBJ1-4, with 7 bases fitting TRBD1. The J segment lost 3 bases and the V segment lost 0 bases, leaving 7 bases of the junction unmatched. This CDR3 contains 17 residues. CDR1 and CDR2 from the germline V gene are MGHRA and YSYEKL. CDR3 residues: CASSQDARGLANEKLFF. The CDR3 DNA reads TGCGCCAGCAGCCAAGATGCAAGGGGGCTAGCTAATGAAAAACTGTTTTTT.

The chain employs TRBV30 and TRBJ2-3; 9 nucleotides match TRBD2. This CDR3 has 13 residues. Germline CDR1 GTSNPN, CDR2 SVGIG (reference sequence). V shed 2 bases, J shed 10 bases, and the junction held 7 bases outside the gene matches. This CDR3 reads CAWSLAGTSSQYF. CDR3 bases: TGTGCCTGGAGTCTAGCGGGGACCTCTTCGCAGTATTTT.

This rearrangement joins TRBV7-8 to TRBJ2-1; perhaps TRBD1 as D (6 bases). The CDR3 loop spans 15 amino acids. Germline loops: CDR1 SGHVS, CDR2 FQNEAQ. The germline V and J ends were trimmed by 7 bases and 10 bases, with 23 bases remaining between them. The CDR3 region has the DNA TGTGCCAGCATCCAGACAAACTTGGGGGCAGGAGAGCAGTTCTTC. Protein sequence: CASIQTNLGAGEQFF. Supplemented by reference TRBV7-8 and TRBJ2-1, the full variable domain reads GAGVSQSPRYKVAKRGQDVALRCDPISGHVSLFWYQQALGQGPEFLTYFQNEAQLDKSGLPSDRFFAERPEGSVSTLKIQRTQQEDSAVYLCASIQTNLGAGEQFFGPGTRLTVL.

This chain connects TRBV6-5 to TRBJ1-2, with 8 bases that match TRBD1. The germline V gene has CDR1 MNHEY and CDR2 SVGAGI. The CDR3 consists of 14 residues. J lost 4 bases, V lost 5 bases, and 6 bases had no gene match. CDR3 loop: CASSAGQGTYGYTF. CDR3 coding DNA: TGTGCCAGCAGTGCCGGACAGGGCACCTATGGCTACACCTTC.

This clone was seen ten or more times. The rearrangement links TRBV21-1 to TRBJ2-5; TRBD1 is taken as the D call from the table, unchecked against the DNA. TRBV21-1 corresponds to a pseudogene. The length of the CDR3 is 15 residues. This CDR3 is CASSSRDRTQETQYF. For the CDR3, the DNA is TGTGCCAGCAGCTCTCGGGACAGAACCCAAGAGACCCAGTACTTC.

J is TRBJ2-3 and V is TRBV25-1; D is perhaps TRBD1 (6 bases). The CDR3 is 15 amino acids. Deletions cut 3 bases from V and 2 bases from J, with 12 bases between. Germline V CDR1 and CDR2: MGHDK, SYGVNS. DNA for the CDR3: TGTGCCAGCAGTGACAGGGGTACGTCCACAGATACGCAGTATTTT. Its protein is CASSDRGTSTDTQYF.

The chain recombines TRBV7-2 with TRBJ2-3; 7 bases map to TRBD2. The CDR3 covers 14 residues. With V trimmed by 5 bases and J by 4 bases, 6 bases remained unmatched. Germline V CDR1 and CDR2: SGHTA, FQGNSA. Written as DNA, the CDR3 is TGTGCCAGCAGCCCCCGGGACTACTCAGATACGCAGTATTTT. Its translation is CASSPRDYSDTQYF.

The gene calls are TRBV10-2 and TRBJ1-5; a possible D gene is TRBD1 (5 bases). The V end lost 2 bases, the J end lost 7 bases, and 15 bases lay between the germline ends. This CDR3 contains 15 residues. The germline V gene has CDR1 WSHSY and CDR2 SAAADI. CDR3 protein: CASSEGVRGGQPQHF. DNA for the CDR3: TGCGCCAGCAGTGAGGGGGTGAGGGGCGGACAGCCCCAGCATTTT.

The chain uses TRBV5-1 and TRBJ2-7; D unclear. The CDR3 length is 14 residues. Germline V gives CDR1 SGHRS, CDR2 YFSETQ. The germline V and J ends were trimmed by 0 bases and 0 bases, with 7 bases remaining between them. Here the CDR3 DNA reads TGCGCCAGCAGCTTGGACAGCAGCTCCTACGAGCAGTACTTC. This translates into CASSLDSSSYEQYF.